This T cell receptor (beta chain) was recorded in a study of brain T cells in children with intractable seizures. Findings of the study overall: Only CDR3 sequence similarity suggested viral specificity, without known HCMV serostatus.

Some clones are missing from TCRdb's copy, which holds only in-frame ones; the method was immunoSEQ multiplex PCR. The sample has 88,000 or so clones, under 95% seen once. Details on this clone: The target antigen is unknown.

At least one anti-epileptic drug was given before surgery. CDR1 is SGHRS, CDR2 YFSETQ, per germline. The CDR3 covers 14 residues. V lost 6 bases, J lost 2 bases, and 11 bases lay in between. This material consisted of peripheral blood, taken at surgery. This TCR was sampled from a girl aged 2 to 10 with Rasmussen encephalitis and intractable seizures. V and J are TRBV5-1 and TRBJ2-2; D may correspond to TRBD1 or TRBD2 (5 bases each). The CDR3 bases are TGCGCCAGCACGTTCGGGACCAACACCGGGGAGCTGTTTTTT. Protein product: CASTFGTNTGELFF. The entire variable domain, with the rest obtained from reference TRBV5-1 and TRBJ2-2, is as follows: KAGVTQTPRYLIKTRGQQVTLSCSPISGHRSVSWYQQTPGQGLQFLFEYFSETQRNKGNFPGRFSGRQFSNSRSEMNVSTLELGDSALYLCASTFGTNTGELFFGEGSRLTVL.